This T cell receptor (beta chain) was identified in a study of blood T cell repertoires in COVID-19. Study information: Samples representing acute and convalescent COVID-19 were sourced from the United States, Italy and Spain. PBMCs, B-cell-depleted T cells, or T cells provided the cDNA or gDNA that made up the material.

The authors' processing: The assay estimated nucleated cells by amplifying reference gene primers. Assay used: immunoSEQ multiplex PCR; TCRdb lists only in-frame clones, some missing. The DNA gave D and trimming, while V, J and clone size come from that table. The profile shows nearly 300,000 clones, approximately 89% of them singletons. J lost 4 bases, V lost 6 bases, and 3 bases had no gene match. Germline V CDR1 and CDR2: SGHAT, FQNNGV. The CDR3 extends over 14 amino acids. Sequencing was done on a sample of peripheral blood. The origin of this receptor is a woman aged 25-40 years who had recovered from COVID-19. J is TRBJ2-1 and V is TRBV11-2; 10 nucleotides line up with TRBD2. The CDR3 DNA reads TGTGCCAGCAGTCAGCGGGGGGGGTACAATGAGCAGTTCTTC. Encoded protein: CASSQRGGYNEQFF.